The next 10 T cell receptor beta chains were all read from a single sample in a study of blood T cell repertoires in COVID-19 (dated by TCRdb to the early 2020s). Library creation used the immunoSEQ multiplex PCR assay. TCRdb retrieved this table from immuneACCESS and kept in-frame rearrangements only. Not all clones are present; in checked studies, unresolved V genes account for under half, and no reason is known for the remainder. In this sample the table shows over 350,000 clones, just over 90% of which occur a single time. The top ten constitute roughly 0.9% of the sample. Sequences were obtained from PBMCs or T cells enriched from blood (not recorded which). Every receptor here comes from a woman aged 35 to 49 who had been exposed to COVID-19.

This clone was recorded once. The chain carries TRBV30 and TRBJ1-5; TRBD1 aligns across 12 bases. V was pared by 3 bases and J by 6 bases, with 3 bases of the junction left unmatched. This CDR3 spans 14 amino acids. Germline loops: CDR1 GTSNPN, CDR2 SVGIG (reference sequence). The CDR3 spells CAWRGTGGVQPQHF. The CDR3 nucleotides read TGTGCCTGGAGGGGGACAGGGGGCGTTCAGCCCCAGCATTTT.

The chain joins TRBV12-5 to TRBJ1-2; D might be TRBD1 (5 bases). The CDR3 sequence is 15 residues long. V was pared by 0 bases and J by 10 bases, with 18 bases between. In germline, CDR1 is LGHNT, CDR2 FRNRAP. The CDR3 protein is CASGLVPPAGTLYTF. In DNA form, the CDR3 reads TGTGCTAGTGGTTTGGTACCCCCAGCAGGGACTCTCTACACCTTC.

Note on this clone: Other DNA variants within this sample encode the same CDR3. The rearrangement joins TRBV6-5 to TRBJ1-1; possibly TRBD1 for D (6 bases). Germline V gene sequence: CDR1 MNHEY, CDR2 SVGAGI. This CDR3 region has 16 residues. V was cut by 0 bases and J by 5 bases, with 16 bases left in between. CDR3 residues: CASSYSSRGARTEAFF. CDR3 in DNA: TGTGCCAGCAGTTACTCGAGCCGGGGGGCGCGAACTGAAGCTTTCTTT.

J is TRBJ2-7 and V is TRBV13; the match to TRBD1 covers 8 bases. The length of the CDR3 is 15 residues. Trimming took 4 bases from V and 4 from J; bases not matched to a gene: 9. Germline CDR1 reads PRHDT; CDR2 reads FYEKMQ (reference sequence). For the CDR3, the DNA is TGTGCCAGCAGCTGGGATACAGGGGGAAAGTACGAGCAGTACTTC. Translating it yields CASSWDTGGKYEQYF. Supplemented by reference TRBV13 and TRBJ2-7, the full variable domain reads AAGVIQSPRHLIKEKRETATLKCYPIPRHDTVYWYQQGPGQDPQFLISFYEKMQSDKGSIPDRFSAQQFSDYHSELNMSSLELGDSALYFCASSWDTGGKYEQYFGPGTRLTVT.

The V gene is TRBV7-9, the J gene TRBJ1-1; TRBD1 matches 7 bases. CDR1 and CDR2 from the germline V gene are SEHNR and FQNEAQ (reference sequence). The CDR3 spans 16 residues. J gave up 0 bases and V 4 bases, and 8 bases lay outside the gene matches. CDR3 protein: CASSSPGTAMNTEAFF. The DNA of the CDR3 is TGTGCCAGCAGCTCCCCCGGGACAGCCATGAACACTGAAGCTTTCTTT.

The chain has TRBV18 and TRBJ1-5; TRBD1 matches 9 bases. The CDR3 covers 15 residues. Germline V gives CDR1 KGHSH, CDR2 LQKENI. With 2 bases clipped from V and 6 bases from J, the junction kept 5 bases outside the gene matches. Here the CDR3 DNA reads TGTGCCAGCTCACCAAGGACAGGGGAAGGTCAGCCCCAGCATTTT. Its protein product is CASSPRTGEGQPQHF.

The chain carries TRBV5-5 and TRBJ1-2; 11 nucleotides agree with TRBD1. This CDR3 has 16 amino acids. CDR1 is SGHKS and CDR2 is YYEKEE in the germline V gene (reference sequence). The V segment lost 4 bases and the J segment 5 bases; nucleotides outside the gene matches: 10. The chain's CDR3 is CASSLGQGARIYGYTF. The CDR3 DNA follows: TGTGCCAGCAGCCTTGGACAGGGGGCGAGGATATATGGCTACACCTTC. The complete variable domain, with remaining parts taken from reference TRBV5-5 and TRBJ1-2, reads DAGVTQSPTHLIKTRGQQVTLRCSPISGHKSVSWYQQVLGQGPQFIFQYYEKEERGRGNFPDRFSARQFPNYSSELNVNALLLGDSALYLCASSLGQGARIYGYTFGSGTRLTVV.

This chain connects TRBV21-1 to TRBJ1-6. TRBV21-1 is a pseudogene. The CDR3 has 16 residues. As DNA, the CDR3 is TGTGCCAGCAGTCCCTCGTCCCGGGGGGATAATTCACCCCTCCACTTT. Residues: CASSPSSRGDNSPLHF.

V usage is TRBV25-1 and J usage is TRBJ2-2, with D perhaps TRBD1 (6 bases). The length of the CDR3 is 15 residues. Trimming removed 3 bases at V and 1 base at J, with 9 bases between. Germline V gives CDR1 MGHDK, CDR2 SYGVNS. This CDR3 reads CASSDGTWNTGELFF. CDR3 nucleotide sequence: TGTGCCAGCAGTGACGGGACATGGAACACCGGGGAGCTGTTTTTT. The full variable domain, rest sourced from reference TRBV25-1 and TRBJ2-2, is EADIYQTPRYLVIGTGKKITLECSQTMGHDKMYWYQQDPGMELHLIHYSYGVNSTEKGDLSSESTVSRIRTEHFPLTLESARPSHTSQYLCASSDGTWNTGELFFGEGSRLTVL.

V gene TRBV30 combines with J gene TRBJ1-2; D is unclear. V was pared by 0 bases and J by 2 bases, with 7 bases between. The CDR3 contains 13 residues. The germline gives CDR1 GTSNPN, CDR2 SVGIG (reference sequence). In DNA, the CDR3 is TGTGCCTGGAGTGTTAGCGGAAACTATGGCTACACCTTC. It codes for CAWSVSGNYGYTF.